Sequencing of this T cell receptor beta chain was carried out in a study of blood T cell repertoires in COVID-19. Across the study: Material from acute and convalescent COVID-19 was sourced from the United States, Italy and Spain.

Enrollees, about 18 to 89 years old, lived in 24 US areas. Assignment of participants to cohorts was predicated upon participant-reported clinical history. In the authors' workflow: Estimates of nucleated cell counts were drawn from the amplification of reference gene primers. Repertoires were generated with immunoSEQ multiplex PCR, while TCRdb's copy carries only in-frame clones and drops some. V and J calls and clone size come straight from that table; D and trimming were deduced from the DNA. The profile shows 150,000 to 200,000 clones, about 84% of them singletons. The CDR3 is made up of 11 amino acids. V dropped 3 bases and J dropped 11 bases, with 11 bases sitting between them. Germline-derived CDR1 and CDR2 are DFQATT and SNEGSKA (reference sequence).

The chain joins TRBV20-1 to TRBJ1-3; no definite D call. The sequence was obtained from a man aged 40-49 years who had recovered from COVID-19. Specimen: PBMCs or T cells enriched from blood (not recorded which). CDR3 nucleotides: TGCAGTGCTAGGGTAGAGGGTTCCATATATTTT. Protein sequence: CSARVEGSIYF.